This TCR beta chain was sequenced in a study of cytomegalovirus exposure and HLA in healthy donors. The study's findings and limits: Later analysis identified several of the most significant clusters that appeared linked to common viral pathogens. Follow-up analysis later connected one missense variant in DCLRE1C with trimming of TCR beta V- and J-genes. An analysis that was carried out later associated 15,000 to 20,000 TCR beta sequences with HLA alleles at 0.05 false discovery rate.

The PCR contained 60 Vbeta and 13 Jbeta primers. In the original analysis: Later work found around 80 million unique TCR beta chains, with about 10 million shared. Profiling relied on immunoSEQ multiplex PCR, and the TCRdb table lists in-frame clones only, not all of them. Clone size and the V and J calls come from that table; the DNA yielded D and trimming. The sample lists 55,000 to 70,000 clones, 60% to 70% occurring once. On this clone: Its target is not known.

Per the germline V gene, CDR1 is SGHNT and CDR2 is YENEEA. V shed 5 bases and J shed 7 bases, with 18 bases lying between them. The CDR3 spans 15 residues. The receptor was isolated from a man between 35 and 55 years old in good health and CMV-seropositive. The chain uses TRBV11-3 and TRBJ2-1; D is unclear. The sample comprised PBMCs. CDR3 protein: CASSPFVVPGNEQFF. CDR3 sequence (DNA): TGTGCCAGCAGCCCCTTTGTGGTACCCGGGAATGAGCAGTTCTTC.